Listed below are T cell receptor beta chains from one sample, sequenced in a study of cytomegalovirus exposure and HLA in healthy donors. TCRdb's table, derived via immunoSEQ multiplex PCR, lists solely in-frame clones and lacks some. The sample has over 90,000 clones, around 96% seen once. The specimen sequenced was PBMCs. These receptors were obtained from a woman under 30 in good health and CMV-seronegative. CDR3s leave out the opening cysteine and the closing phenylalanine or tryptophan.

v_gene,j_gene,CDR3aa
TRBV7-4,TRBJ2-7,ASSQGLAIKSDPY
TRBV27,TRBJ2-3,ASRLLGGTDTQY
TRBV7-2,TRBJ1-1,ASSERRFTTEAF
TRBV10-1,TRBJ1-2,ANPGQGLWYGYT
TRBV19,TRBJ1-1,ASSTYRDTTEAF
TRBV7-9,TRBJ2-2,ASSLGFPSGGSNTGELF
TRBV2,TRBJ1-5,ASSAGTSNQPQH
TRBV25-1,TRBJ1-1,ASSDLGPRTEAF
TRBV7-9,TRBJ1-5,ASSSDKDSNQPQH
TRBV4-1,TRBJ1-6,ASSPGRGQNNSPLH
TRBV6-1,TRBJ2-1,ASSEPAGSYNEQF
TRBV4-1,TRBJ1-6,ASSPTGGSSYNSPLH
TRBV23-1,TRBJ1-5,ASSHDRALRPQH
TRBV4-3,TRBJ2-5,ASSQALAMDTQY
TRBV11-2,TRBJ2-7,ASSSGSSIYEQY
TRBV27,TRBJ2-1,ASSPWGSGGLYNEQF
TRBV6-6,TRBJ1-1,ASNRQGKTEAF
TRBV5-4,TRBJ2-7,ASSFAGGISYEQY
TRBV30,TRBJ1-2,AWQGDGYT
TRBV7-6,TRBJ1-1,ASSADRGGVYTEAF
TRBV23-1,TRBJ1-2,ASSRPRDRFYGYT
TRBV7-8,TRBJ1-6,ASSFPSGVLSSYNSPLH
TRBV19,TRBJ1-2,ASRHDRAYGYT
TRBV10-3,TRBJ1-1,AISGQGRDTEAF
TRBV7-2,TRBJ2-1,ASSPGGSRSYNEQF
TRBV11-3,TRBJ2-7,ASSGDRGEHEQY
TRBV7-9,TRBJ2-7,ASSLSGLTSYEQY
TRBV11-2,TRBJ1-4,ASSLQLREKLF
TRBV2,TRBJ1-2,ASRGGGGYT
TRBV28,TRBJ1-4,ASSVGGAEEKLF
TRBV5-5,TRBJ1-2,ASSPHLTETYGYT
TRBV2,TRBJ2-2,ASSAALQGTGELF
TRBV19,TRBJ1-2,ASSLRPPDTHPAVA
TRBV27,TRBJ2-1,ASSEGTSVYNEQF
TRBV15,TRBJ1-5,ATSRVTDNQPQH
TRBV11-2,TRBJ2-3,ASSLVGTTQDTQY
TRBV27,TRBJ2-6,ASGLRTGGSFTSGANVLT
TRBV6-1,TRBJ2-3,ASSEIVRTSTDTQY
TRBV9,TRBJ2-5,ASSRGRETQY
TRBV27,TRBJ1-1,ASSPDRGNGRTEAF
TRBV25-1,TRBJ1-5,ASSTDRVNQPQH
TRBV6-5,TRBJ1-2,ASSYDGESPYGYT
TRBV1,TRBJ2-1,TSSRISLAGGPWNEQF
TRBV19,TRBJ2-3,ASKAGVADTQY
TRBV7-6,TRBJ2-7,ASSLFGTPTYEQY
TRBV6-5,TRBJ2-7,ASSYRDRGYEQY
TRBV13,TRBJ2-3,ASSSGTSGRGDTQY
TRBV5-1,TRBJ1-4,ASSYAGGNEKLF
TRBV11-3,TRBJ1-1,ASSLVGQGSEAF
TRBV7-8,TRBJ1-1,ASSLGEGSTEAF
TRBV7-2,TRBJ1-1,ASSFSATRTEAF
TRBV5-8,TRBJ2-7,ASSRGPSYEQY
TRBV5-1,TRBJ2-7,ASSLELAGGYEQY
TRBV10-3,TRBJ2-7,AISDPGQGKREQY
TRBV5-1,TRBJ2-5,ASSPPGGRHETQY
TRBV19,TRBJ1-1,ASLGREGGMNTEAF
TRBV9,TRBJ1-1,ASSSQGYQNTEAF
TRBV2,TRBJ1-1,ASSENRAEAF
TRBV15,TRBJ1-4,ATSRDGRQEKLF